What follows are 19 T cell receptor beta chains derived from one specimen sequenced in a study of Graves' ophthalmopathy and Graves' hyperthyroidism. The sequenced template was RNA, covering the TCR beta CDR3 region. Investigators did first-round RT-PCR with HTBI primers, then second-round multiplex PCR. One entry per CDR3 protein, called by TCRdb with MiXCR from the multiplex PCR reads. This sample carries about 210,000 distinct CDR3 sequences, 29% of them seen once, and the ten largest clones take 9.1%. Sequencing input: peripheral blood. The receptors here all came from a man in his forties or fifties with Graves' ophthalmopathy.

This clonotype occurred many times. V usage is TRBV27 and J usage is TRBJ1-5; D call uncertain. Trimming took 3 bases from V and 5 from J, leaving 8 bases between them. The CDR3 spans 13 residues. Per the germline V gene, CDR1 is MNHEY and CDR2 is SMNVEV (reference sequence). The CDR3 region has the DNA TGTGCCAGCAGTTTGGGCGAAGATCAGCCCCAGCATTTT. It codes for CASSLGEDQPQHF.

The J gene is TRBJ2-5, the V gene TRBV28; 11 bases agree with TRBD1. Germline CDR1 MDHEN, CDR2 SYDVKM. Trimming removed 5 bases from V and 0 bases from J; junction bases left unmatched: 2. The CDR3 runs to 15 residues. DNA for the CDR3: TGTGCCAGCAGTGGGGACAGGGGGTACCAAGAGACCCAGTACTTC. Translated, it gives CASSGDRGYQETQYF.

This clonotype was seen repeatedly, ten times or more. The rearrangement uses TRBV18 and TRBJ2-3; perhaps TRBD1 as D (6 bases). This CDR3 region has 13 residues. V lost 0 bases and J lost 8, with 9 bases in between. Germline assignment: CDR1 KGHSH and CDR2 LQKENI. CDR3 DNA sequence: TGTGCCAGCTCACCACCCCAACAGGGTACGCAGTATTTT. Translation gives CASSPPQQGTQYF. Variable domain in full (rest from reference TRBV18 and TRBJ2-3): NAGVMQNPRHLVRRRGQEARLRCSPMKGHSHVYWYRQLPEEGLKFMVYLQKENIIDESGMPKERFSAEFPKEGPSILRIQQVVRGDSAAYFCASSPPQQGTQYFGPGTRLTVL.

This clonotype showed up many times. The rearrangement joins TRBV2 to TRBJ1-5, with D perhaps TRBD1 (5 bases). V lost 8 bases, J lost 3 bases, and 11 bases lay in between. CDR3 length: 13 residues. CDR1 is SNHLY, CDR2 FYNNEI, per germline. The CDR3 spells CASQGDANQPQHF. DNA of the CDR3: TGTGCCAGCCAAGGGGACGCCAATCAGCCCCAGCATTTT.

This chain connects TRBV6-1 to TRBJ1-2, with 7 bases that match TRBD1. V lost 10 bases, J lost 4 bases, and 12 bases stayed unmatched. CDR3 length equals 14 residues. CDR1 is MNHNS and CDR2 is SASEGT in the germline V gene. The CDR3 here is CANRGDRGLYGYTF. The CDR3 region has the DNA TGTGCCAATCGGGGGGACAGAGGACTCTATGGCTACACCTTC.

V and J are TRBV6-2 or TRBV6-3 and TRBJ2-7; D is perhaps TRBD2 (5 bases). Looked up from germline, CDR1 is MNHEY and CDR2 is SVGEGT. The CDR3 has 13 residues. V gave up 2 bases and J gave up 6 bases, with 11 bases separating them. The CDR3 DNA reads TGTGCCAGCAGTTACGGGCTCGGGGTCGAGCAGTACTTC. Protein sequence: CASSYGLGVEQYF.

This clonotype was counted at least ten times. The chain carries TRBV7-9 and TRBJ1-2; D is unclear. CDR3 length: 14 amino acids. Germline CDR1 is SEHNR and CDR2 is FQNEAQ (reference sequence). V was pared by 5 bases and J by 5 bases, with 15 bases between. The CDR3 spells CASSPPGAGYGYTF. The CDR3 nucleotides are TGTGCCAGCAGCCCCCCAGGTGCTGGGTATGGCTACACCTTC.

This clonotype was seen many times. This chain connects TRBV5-1 to TRBJ2-7; TRBD1 aligns across 8 bases. CDR1 and CDR2 from the germline V gene are SGHRS and YFSETQ. J was trimmed by 7 bases and V by 4 bases; bases with no gene match: 7. The length of the CDR3 is 13 residues. The CDR3 is CASSTVDRAEQYF. The CDR3 DNA reads as TGCGCCAGCAGCACCGTGGACAGGGCGGAGCAGTACTTC.

The chain joins TRBV7-4 to TRBJ1-1; TRBD1 is a possible D gene (5 bases). This CDR3 is 14 amino acids long. V lost 4 bases and J 10 bases, leaving 19 bases between the germline ends. Looked up from germline, CDR1 is SGHVT and CDR2 is SQSDAQ. CDR3 coding DNA: TGTGCCAGCAGCTCAACGGGGGAAGGTTTACCAGCTTTCTTT. It yields the protein CASSSTGEGLPAFF.

Ten or more counts support this clonotype. V gene TRBV6-1 combines with J gene TRBJ1-1; D is unresolved. Germline-derived CDR1 and CDR2 are MNHNS and SASEGT. V was clipped by 7 bases and J by 1 base, with 10 bases between them. CDR3 length equals 13 residues. CDR3 in DNA: TGTGCCAGCAAAGGGCAGACGAACACTGAAGCTTTCTTT. Translation: CASKGQTNTEAFF.

This clonotype showed up many times. This sequence joins TRBV15 and TRBJ2-2; D is tentatively TRBD1 or TRBD2 (5 bases each). Germline values: CDR1 LNHNV, CDR2 YYDKDF (reference sequence). Trimming stripped 11 bases from V and 6 bases from J, with 19 bases between. This CDR3 comprises 14 residues. CDR3 DNA sequence: TGTGCCGCCAATGAGGGGCTTGGGTCCGGGGAGCTGTTTTTT. This translates into CAANEGLGSGELFF.

The chain links TRBV15 to TRBJ2-5; 12 nucleotides agree with TRBD2. V gave up 1 base and J gave up 2 bases; unmatched junction bases: 5. The CDR3 has 17 residues. Per germline, CDR1 LNHNV and CDR2 YYDKDF (reference sequence). In nucleotides, the CDR3 is TGTGCCACCAGCAGAGGGGGCCTAGCGGGAGGGCAAGAGACCCAGTACTTC. Its protein is CATSRGGLAGGQETQYF.

In this sample, this clonotype turned up many times. The CDR3 bases are TGCGCCAGCAGCTTGAGCGGGGACACTTTCGGTCAGTACTTC. Its translation is CASSLSGDTFGQYF. The chain uses TRBV5-1 and TRBJ2-7, with a possible D match to TRBD2 (7 bases). The germline V gene has CDR1 SGHRS and CDR2 YFSETQ. With 1 base removed from V and 10 bases from J, the gap between germline ends came to 18 bases. This CDR3 is built from 14 residues. Full variable domain (missing parts from reference TRBV5-1 and TRBJ2-7): KAGVTQTPRYLIKTRGQQVTLSCSPISGHRSVSWYQQTPGQGLQFLFEYFSETQRNKGNFPGRFSGRQFSNSRSEMNVSTLELGDSALYLCASSLSGDTFGQYFGPGTRLTVT.

J is TRBJ2-7 and V is TRBV4-3; 10 bases fit TRBD2. The CDR3 contains 16 residues. Germline V gene data show CDR1 as LGHNA and CDR2 as YSLEER. The V segment lost 1 base and the J segment 6 bases; nucleotides outside the gene matches: 9. CDR3 nucleotides: TGCGCCAGCAGCCAAGGACCGCTAGCGGGAGTGGTCGAGCAGTACTTC. Translating it yields CASSQGPLAGVVEQYF.

This sequence joins TRBV6-2 or TRBV6-3 and TRBJ1-1; tentative D call: TRBD1 (6 bases). V lost 6 bases to trimming and J lost 0 bases, with 11 bases between them. Looked up from germline, CDR1 is MNHEY and CDR2 is SVGEGT. This CDR3 comprises 14 residues. CDR3 sequence (DNA): TGTGCCAGCAGACAGGGACGGATGAACACTGAAGCTTTCTTT. It yields the protein CASRQGRMNTEAFF.

This clonotype was found many times. The rearrangement joins TRBV12-3 or TRBV12-4 to TRBJ1-2, with 7 bases lining up with TRBD1. This CDR3 spans 13 amino acids. Trimming removed 3 bases from V and 7 bases from J; junction bases left unmatched: 5. The CDR3 DNA sequence: TGTGCCAGCAGTTTCGACAGGGCGTTTGGCTACACCTTC. Amino acid sequence: CASSFDRAFGYTF.

The chain links TRBV28 to TRBJ2-3; TRBD2 agrees at 9 bases. The V gene's germline CDR1 is MDHEN and CDR2 SYDVKM. The CDR3 has 16 amino acids. Trimming removed 4 bases from V and 0 bases from J; junction bases left unmatched: 5. For the CDR3, the DNA is TGTGCCAGCAGTTCCTACCTAGCGGGAAGCACAGATACGCAGTATTTT. Protein sequence: CASSSYLAGSTDTQYF.

This clonotype occurred a few times. The chain combines TRBV27 with TRBJ2-7; D is unclear. In germline, CDR1 is MNHEY, CDR2 SMNVEV (reference sequence). This CDR3 has 12 residues. Trimming shortened V by 4 bases and J by 3 bases, and 7 bases separated the two germline ends. The DNA for the CDR3 is TGTGCCAGCAGTTCCCAATTCTACGAGCAGTACTTC. Protein sequence: CASSSQFYEQYF.

The chain links TRBV6-1 to TRBJ2-7, with D possibly matching TRBD2 (6 bases). From germline, CDR1 is MNHNS and CDR2 SASEGT. The CDR3 runs to 18 residues. Trimming stripped 2 bases from V and 2 bases from J, with 22 bases between. The CDR3 DNA is TGTGCCAGCAGTGAACCGTCCGGCGCGGGGACGAAACCCTACGAGCAGTACTTC. Translating gives CASSEPSGAGTKPYEQYF.